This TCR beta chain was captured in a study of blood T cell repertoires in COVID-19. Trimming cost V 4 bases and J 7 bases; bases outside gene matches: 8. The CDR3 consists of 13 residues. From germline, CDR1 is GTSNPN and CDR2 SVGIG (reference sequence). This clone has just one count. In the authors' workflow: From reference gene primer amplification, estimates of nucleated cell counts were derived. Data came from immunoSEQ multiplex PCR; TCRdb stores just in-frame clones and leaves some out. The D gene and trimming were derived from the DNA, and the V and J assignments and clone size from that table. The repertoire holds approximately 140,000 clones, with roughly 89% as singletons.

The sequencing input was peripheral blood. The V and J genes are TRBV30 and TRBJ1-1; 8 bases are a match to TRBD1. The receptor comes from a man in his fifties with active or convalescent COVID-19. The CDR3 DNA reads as TGTGCCTGGATGGACAGGGCTATCAGTGAAGCTTTCTTT. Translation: CAWMDRAISEAFF. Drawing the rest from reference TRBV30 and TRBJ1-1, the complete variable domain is SQTIHQWPATLVQPVGSPLSLECTVEGTSNPNLYWYRQAAGRGLQLLFYSVGIGQISSEVPQNLSASRPQDRQFILSSKKLLLSDSGFYLCAWMDRAISEAFFGQGTRLTVV.